This entry describes one T cell receptor (beta chain). This table comes from immunoSEQ multiplex PCR, and its TCRdb copy is limited to in-frame clones, with some not included. The data show about 130,000 clones, 89% seen once. These data belong to a study of cytomegalovirus exposure and HLA in healthy donors. Study summary: The same platform was used for the roughly 120 validation repertoires as for the 666 first-cohort repertoires, as reported in a later analysis.

The V gene lost 2 bases and the J gene lost 8 bases, with 12 bases spanning the gap. The CDR3 is 13 residues long. Per the germline V gene, CDR1 is MNHEY and CDR2 is SVGAGI. The chain employs TRBV6-5 and TRBJ1-1, with a possible D match to TRBD1 (6 bases). The TCR sequence derives from a woman aged 18-29 years in good health and CMV-seronegative. The specimen was PBMCs. The CDR3 DNA follows: TGTGCCAGCAGTTACGGAACAGGGTCGGAAGCTTTCTTT. Amino acid sequence: CASSYGTGSEAFF.